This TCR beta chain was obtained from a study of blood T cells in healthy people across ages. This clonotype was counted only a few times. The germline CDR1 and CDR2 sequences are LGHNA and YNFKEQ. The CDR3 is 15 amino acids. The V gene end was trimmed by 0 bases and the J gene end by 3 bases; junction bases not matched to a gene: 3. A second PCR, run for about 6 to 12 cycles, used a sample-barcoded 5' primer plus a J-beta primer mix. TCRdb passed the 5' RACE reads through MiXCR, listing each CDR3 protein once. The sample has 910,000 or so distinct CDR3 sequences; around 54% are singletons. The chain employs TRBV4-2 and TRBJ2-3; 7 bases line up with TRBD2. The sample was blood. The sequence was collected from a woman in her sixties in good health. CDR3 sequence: CASSQDAAGTDTQYF. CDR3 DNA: TGTGCCAGCAGCCAAGATGCAGCGGGAACAGATACGCAGTATTTT.